This T cell receptor (beta chain) comes out of a study of naive and memory T cell subsets. The table lists this clonotype with a count of one. Amplification of ligated cDNA took four PCR rounds with SP2 and nested alpha and beta constant primers. Alpha and beta constant region primers primed reverse transcription for blood and skin samples. Each CDR3 protein is one row after TCRdb ran MiXCR on the 5' RACE reads. The sample lists tens of thousands of distinct CDR3 sequences; more than 7.5% were seen once. Germline V lookup: CDR1 SGHTA, CDR2 FQGTGA. The CDR3 runs to 15 residues. V lost 8 bases and J lost 4, with 17 bases in between. An oligonucleotide containing a UMI was ligated to the 3' end of TCR cDNA. Adult healthy volunteers gave 2.5 ml peripheral blood for whole-blood RNA.

The TCR originated in a female donor in good health. The chain carries TRBV7-3 and TRBJ2-2; D possibly corresponds to TRBD2 (6 bases). The CDR3 DNA is TGTGCCAGCCGCCCTGGGGGGACGCGCACCGGGGAGCTGTTTTTT. It specifies CASRPGGTRTGELFF. Combining the CDR3 with reference TRBV7-3 and TRBJ2-2 gives the whole variable domain GAGVSQTPSNKVTEKGKYVELRCDPISGHTALYWYRQSLGQGPEFLIYFQGTGAADDSGLPNDRFFAVRPEGSVSTLKIQRTERGDSAVYLCASRPGGTRTGELFFGEGSRLTVL.